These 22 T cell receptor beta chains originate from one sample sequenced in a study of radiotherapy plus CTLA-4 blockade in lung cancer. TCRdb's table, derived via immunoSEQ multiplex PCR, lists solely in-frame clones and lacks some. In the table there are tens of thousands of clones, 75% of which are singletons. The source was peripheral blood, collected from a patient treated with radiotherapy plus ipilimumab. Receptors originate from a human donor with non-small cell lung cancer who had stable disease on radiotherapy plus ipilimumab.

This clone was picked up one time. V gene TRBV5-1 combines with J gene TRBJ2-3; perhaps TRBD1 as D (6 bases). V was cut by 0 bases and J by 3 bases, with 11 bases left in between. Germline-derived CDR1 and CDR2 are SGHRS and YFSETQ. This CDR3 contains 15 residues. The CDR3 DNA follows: TGCGCCAGCAGCTTGGGAGACAGGTTAACAGATACGCAGTATTTT. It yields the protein CASSLGDRLTDTQYF.

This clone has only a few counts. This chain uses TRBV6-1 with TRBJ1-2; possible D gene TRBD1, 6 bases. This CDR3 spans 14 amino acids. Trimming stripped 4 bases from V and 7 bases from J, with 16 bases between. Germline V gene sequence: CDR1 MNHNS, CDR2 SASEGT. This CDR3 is CASSVAGTRLGYTF. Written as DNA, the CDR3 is TGTGCCAGCAGTGTAGCCGGGACACGGCTTGGCTACACCTTC.

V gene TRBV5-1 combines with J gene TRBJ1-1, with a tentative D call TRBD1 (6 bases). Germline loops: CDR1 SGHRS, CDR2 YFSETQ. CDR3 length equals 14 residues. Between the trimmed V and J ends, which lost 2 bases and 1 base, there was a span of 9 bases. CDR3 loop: CASSFGGRNTEAFF. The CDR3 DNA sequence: TGCGCCAGCAGCTTTGGGGGCCGGAACACTGAAGCTTTCTTT.

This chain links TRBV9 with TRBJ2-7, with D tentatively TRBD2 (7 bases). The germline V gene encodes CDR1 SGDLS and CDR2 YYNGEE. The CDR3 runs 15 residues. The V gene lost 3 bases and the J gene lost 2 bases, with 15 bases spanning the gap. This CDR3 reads CASSEGGARTYEQYF. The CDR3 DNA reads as TGTGCCAGCAGCGAGGGGGGGGCCAGGACCTACGAGCAGTACTTC.

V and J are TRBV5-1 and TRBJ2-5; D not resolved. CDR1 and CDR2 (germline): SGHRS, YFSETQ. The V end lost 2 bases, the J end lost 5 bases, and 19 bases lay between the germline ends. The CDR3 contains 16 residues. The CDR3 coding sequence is TGCGCCAGCAGCTTAACAAGGCCCTCCCCGAGGGAGACCCAGTACTTC. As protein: CASSLTRPSPRETQYF.

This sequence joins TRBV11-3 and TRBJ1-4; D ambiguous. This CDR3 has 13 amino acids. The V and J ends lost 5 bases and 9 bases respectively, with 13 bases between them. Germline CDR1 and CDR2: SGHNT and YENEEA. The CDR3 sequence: CASSPRVDQKLFF. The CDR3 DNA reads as TGTGCCAGCAGCCCCCGGGTCGACCAAAAACTGTTTTTT.

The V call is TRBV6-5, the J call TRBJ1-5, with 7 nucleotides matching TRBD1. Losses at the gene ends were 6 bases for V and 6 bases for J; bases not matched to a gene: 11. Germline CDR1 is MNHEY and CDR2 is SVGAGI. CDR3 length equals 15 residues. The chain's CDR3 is CASSLHRGRGQPQHF. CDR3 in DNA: TGTGCCAGCAGCCTGCACAGGGGAAGAGGTCAGCCCCAGCATTTT.

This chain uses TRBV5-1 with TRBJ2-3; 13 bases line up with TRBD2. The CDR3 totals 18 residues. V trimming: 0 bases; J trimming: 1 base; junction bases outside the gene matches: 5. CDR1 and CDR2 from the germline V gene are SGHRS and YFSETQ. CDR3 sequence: CASSLVGGTSGGTDTQYF. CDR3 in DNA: TGCGCCAGCAGCTTGGTAGGCGGGACTAGCGGGGGCACAGATACGCAGTATTTT.

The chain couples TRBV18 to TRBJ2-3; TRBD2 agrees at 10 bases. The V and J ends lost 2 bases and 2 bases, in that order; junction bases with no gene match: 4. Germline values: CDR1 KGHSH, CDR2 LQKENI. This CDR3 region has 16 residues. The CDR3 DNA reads TGTGCCAGCTCACCAGAAGCGGGGGGGTACACAGATACGCAGTATTTT. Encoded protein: CASSPEAGGYTDTQYF. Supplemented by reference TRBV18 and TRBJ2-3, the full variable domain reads NAGVMQNPRHLVRRRGQEARLRCSPMKGHSHVYWYRQLPEEGLKFMVYLQKENIIDESGMPKERFSAEFPKEGPSILRIQQVVRGDSAAYFCASSPEAGGYTDTQYFGPGTRLTVL.

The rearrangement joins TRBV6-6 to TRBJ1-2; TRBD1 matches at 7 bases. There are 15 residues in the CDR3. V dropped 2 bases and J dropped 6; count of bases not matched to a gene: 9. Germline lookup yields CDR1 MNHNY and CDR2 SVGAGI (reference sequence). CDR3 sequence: CASSYTVGGVDGYTF. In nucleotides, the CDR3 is TGTGCCAGCAGTTACACAGTAGGGGGCGTAGATGGCTACACCTTC.

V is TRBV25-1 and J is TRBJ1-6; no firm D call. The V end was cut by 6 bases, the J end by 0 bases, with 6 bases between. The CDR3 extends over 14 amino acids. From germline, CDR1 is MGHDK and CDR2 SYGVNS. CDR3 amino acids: CASSHNSYNSPLHF. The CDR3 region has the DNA TGTGCCAGCAGCCACAACTCCTATAATTCACCCCTCCACTTT.

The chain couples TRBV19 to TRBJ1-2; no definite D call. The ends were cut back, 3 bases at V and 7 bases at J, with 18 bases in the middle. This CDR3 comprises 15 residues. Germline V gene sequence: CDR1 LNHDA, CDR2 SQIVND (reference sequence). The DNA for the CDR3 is TGTGCCAGTAGTATGGAGTTTGCAGCCAGAAGTGGCTACACCTTC. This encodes CASSMEFAARSGYTF.

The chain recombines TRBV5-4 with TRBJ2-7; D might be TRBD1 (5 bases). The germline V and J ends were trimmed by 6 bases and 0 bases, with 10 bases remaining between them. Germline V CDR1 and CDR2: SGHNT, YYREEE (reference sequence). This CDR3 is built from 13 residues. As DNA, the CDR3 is TGTGCCAGCAACAAACAGGACTCCTACGAGCAGTACTTC. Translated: CASNKQDSYEQYF. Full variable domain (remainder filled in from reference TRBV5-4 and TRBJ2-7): ETGVTQSPTHLIKTRGQQVTLRCSSQSGHNTVSWYQQALGQGPQFIFQYYREEENGRGNFPPRFSGLQFPNYSSELNVNALELDDSALYLCASNKQDSYEQYFGPGTRLTVT.

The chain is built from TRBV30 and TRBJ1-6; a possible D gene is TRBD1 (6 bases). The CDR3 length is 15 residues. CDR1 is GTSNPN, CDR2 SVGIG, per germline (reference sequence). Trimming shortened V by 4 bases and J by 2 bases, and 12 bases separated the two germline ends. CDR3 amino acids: CAWTRQATYNSPLHF. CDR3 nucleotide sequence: TGTGCCTGGACGAGACAGGCGACCTATAATTCACCCCTCCACTTT.

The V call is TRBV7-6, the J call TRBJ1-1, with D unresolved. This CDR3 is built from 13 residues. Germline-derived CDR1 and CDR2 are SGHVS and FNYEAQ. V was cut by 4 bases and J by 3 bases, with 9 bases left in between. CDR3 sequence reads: CASSSWADTEAFF. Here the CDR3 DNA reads TGTGCCAGCAGCTCATGGGCAGACACTGAAGCTTTCTTT.

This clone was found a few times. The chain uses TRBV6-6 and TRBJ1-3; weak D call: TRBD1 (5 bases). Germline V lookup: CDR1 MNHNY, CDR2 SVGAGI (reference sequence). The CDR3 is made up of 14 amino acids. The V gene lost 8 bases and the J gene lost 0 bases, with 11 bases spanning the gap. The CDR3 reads CASATAYSGNTIYF. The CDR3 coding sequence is TGTGCCAGCGCGACAGCGTACTCTGGAAACACCATATATTTT.

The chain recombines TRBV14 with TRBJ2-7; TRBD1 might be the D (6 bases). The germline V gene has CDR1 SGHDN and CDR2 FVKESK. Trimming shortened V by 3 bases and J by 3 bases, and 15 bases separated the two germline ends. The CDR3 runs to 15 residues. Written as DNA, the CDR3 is TGTGCCAGCAGCCATTTACAGGGTTGGGGCTACGAGCAGTACTTC. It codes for CASSHLQGWGYEQYF.

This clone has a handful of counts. CDR3 nucleotides: TGTGCCAGCAGTTCGCTTGGACTAGCGGGGTACGGGGCCAACGTCCTGACTTTC. The encoded protein is CASSSLGLAGYGANVLTF. J is TRBJ2-6 and V is TRBV5-6; 12 nucleotides agree with TRBD2. V was clipped by 5 bases and J by 4 bases; unmatched bases: 10. CDR1 is SGHDT, CDR2 YYEEEE, per germline. CDR3 size: 18 residues.

CDR3 sequence (DNA): TGTGCCAGTAGTCCACAGGGGACGAGACCCAATCAGCCCCAGCATTTT. This translates into CASSPQGTRPNQPQHF. The chain carries TRBV19 and TRBJ1-5; TRBD1 matches at 7 bases. CDR3 length equals 16 residues. The ends lost 5 bases at V and 3 bases at J; junction bases unmatched: 10. CDR1 LNHDA and CDR2 SQIVND come from the germline V gene (reference sequence).

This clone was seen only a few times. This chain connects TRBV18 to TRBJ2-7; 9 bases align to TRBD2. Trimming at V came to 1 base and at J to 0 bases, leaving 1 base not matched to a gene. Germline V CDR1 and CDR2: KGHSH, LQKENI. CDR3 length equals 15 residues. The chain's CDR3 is CASSPQRGDSYEQYF. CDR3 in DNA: TGTGCCAGCTCACCACAGCGGGGGGACTCCTACGAGCAGTACTTC.

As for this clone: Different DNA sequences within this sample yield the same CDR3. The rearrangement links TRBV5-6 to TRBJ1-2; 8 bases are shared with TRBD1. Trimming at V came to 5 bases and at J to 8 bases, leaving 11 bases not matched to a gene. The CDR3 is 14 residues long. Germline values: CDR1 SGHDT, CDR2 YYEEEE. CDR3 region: CASSPDRGRGGYTF. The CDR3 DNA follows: TGTGCCAGCAGTCCCGACAGGGGAAGAGGGGGCTACACCTTC.

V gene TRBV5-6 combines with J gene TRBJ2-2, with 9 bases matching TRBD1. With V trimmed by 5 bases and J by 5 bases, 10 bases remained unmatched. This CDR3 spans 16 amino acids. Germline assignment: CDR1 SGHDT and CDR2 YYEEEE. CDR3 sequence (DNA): TGTGCCAGCAGTAAGACCCGGGACAGGGAGACCGGGGAGCTGTTTTTT. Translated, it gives CASSKTRDRETGELFF. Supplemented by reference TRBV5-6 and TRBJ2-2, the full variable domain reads DAGVTQSPTHLIKTRGQQVTLRCSPKSGHDTVSWYQQALGQGPQFIFQYYEEEERQRGNFPDRFSGHQFPNYSSELNVNALLLGDSALYLCASSKTRDRETGELFFGEGSRLTVL.